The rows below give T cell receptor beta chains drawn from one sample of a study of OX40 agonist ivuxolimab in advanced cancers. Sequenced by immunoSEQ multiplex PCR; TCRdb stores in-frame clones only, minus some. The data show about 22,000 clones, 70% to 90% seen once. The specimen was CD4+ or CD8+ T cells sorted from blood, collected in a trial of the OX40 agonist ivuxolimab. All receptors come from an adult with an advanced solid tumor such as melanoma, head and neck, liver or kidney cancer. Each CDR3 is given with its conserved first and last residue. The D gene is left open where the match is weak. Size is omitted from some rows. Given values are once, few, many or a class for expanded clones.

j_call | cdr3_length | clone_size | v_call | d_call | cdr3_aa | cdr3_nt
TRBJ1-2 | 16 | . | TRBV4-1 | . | CASSQDRGWGLDGYTF | TGCGCCAGCAGCCAAGATCGTGGTTGGGGGCTGGATGGCTACACCTTC
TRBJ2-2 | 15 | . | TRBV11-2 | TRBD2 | CASSLDGTRSGELFF | TGTGCCAGCAGCTTAGATGGGACTAGATCCGGGGAGCTGTTTTTT
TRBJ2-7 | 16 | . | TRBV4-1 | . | CASSQDPGGYGYEQYF | TGCGCCAGCAGCCAAGATCCCGGAGGTTACGGGTACGAGCAGTACTTC
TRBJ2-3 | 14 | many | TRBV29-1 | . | CSVVREVSTDTQYF | TGCAGCGTTGTTCGTGAGGTCAGCACAGATACGCAGTATTTT
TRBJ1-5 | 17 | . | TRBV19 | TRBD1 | CASSIDLATGRNQPQHF | TGTGCCAGTAGTATAGATTTAGCGACAGGGAGGAATCAGCCCCAGCATTTT
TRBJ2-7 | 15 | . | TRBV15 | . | CATSRAAEGVDEQYF | TGTGCCACCAGCAGAGCCGCCGAGGGGGTCGACGAGCAGTACTTC
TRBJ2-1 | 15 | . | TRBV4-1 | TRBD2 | CASSQEPGGGNEQFF | TGCGCCAGCAGCCAAGAACCGGGGGGTGGCAATGAGCAGTTCTTC
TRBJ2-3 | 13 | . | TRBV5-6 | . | CASSSRGRHTQYF | TGTGCCAGCAGCTCCCGGGGTAGGCATACGCAGTATTTT
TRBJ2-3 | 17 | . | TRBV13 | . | CASRGEQDEGGSDTQYF | TGTGCCAGCAGAGGGGAGCAGGACGAGGGGGGATCAGATACGCAGTATTTT
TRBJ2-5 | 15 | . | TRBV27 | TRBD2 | CASSLWAGGGETQYF | TGTGCCAGCAGTTTATGGGCGGGAGGAGGAGAGACCCAGTACTTC
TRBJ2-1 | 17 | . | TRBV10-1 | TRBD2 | CASSESGLAGGPDEQFF | TGCGCCAGCAGTGAGTCCGGACTAGCGGGGGGGCCTGATGAGCAGTTCTTC
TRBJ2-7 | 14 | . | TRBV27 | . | CASSFGGLHYEQYF | TGTGCCAGCAGTTTCGGGGGCCTCCACTACGAGCAGTACTTC
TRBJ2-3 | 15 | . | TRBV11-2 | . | CASSTGAGGSDTQYF | TGTGCCAGCAGTACAGGGGCGGGAGGTTCGGATACGCAGTATTTT
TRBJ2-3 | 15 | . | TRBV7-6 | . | CASSLVTASTDTQYF | TGTGCCAGCAGCTTAGTGACAGCTAGCACAGATACGCAGTATTTT
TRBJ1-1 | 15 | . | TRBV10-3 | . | CAITRSVIPPTEAFF | TGTGCCATCACCCGAAGCGTCATCCCTCCCACTGAAGCTTTCTTT
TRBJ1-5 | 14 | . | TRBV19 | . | CASNAPYSNQPQHF | TGTGCCAGCAATGCACCTTATAGCAATCAGCCCCAGCATTTT
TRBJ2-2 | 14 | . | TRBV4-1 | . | CASSQGVYTGELFF | TGCGCCAGCAGCCAAGGGGTCTACACCGGGGAGCTGTTTTTT
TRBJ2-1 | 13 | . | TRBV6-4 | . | CASSDSTSNEQFF | TGTGCCAGCAGTGACTCGACTAGCAATGAGCAGTTCTTC
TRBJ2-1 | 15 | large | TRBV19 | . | CASSIGQNLYNEQFF | TGTGCCAGTAGTATAGGTCAGAATTTGTACAATGAGCAGTTCTTC
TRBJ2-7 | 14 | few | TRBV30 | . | CAWQTAGLPYEQYF | TGTGCCTGGCAAACGGCAGGGCTACCCTACGAGCAGTACTTC
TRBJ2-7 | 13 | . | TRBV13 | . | CASSLYQGVEQYF | TGTGCCAGCAGCTTATACCAAGGGGTCGAGCAGTACTTC
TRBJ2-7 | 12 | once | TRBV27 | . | CASSGGRGEQYF | TGTGCCAGCAGTGGGGGTCGAGGCGAGCAGTACTTC
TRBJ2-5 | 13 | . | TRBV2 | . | CASSRTDQETQYF | TGTGCCAGCAGTAGGACAGACCAAGAGACCCAGTACTTC